This T cell receptor (beta chain) comes out of a study of T cells after yellow fever vaccination. For the study at large: Any fraction with a low cell number was prepared using SMART-Seq v4 Ultra Low Input. Points from the study as a whole: Post-booster reappearance was seen for most primary-vaccination clones (96% CD4, around 91% CD8).

The CDR3 is 13 residues long. Germline V gene data show CDR1 as SEHNR and CDR2 as FQNEAQ (reference sequence). TCRdb analysed the 5' RACE reads with MiXCR anew, one entry per CDR3 protein. This table holds 610,000 or so distinct CDR3 sequences, approximately 13% found once. A note on this clonotype: Its target is unknown. The junction shows a germline mismatch at one end, possibly a read error.

The sample was PBMCs, taken on the day of the yellow fever booster vaccination. The V call is TRBV7-9, the J call TRBJ2-1; maybe TRBD1 (6 bases). The source of this sequence is a man aged 25 to 40 who received the YFV17D yellow fever vaccine. The CDR3 coding sequence is TGTGCCAGCAGCTTAGGCGCAGGGGTGAGTTCGATCTTC. It encodes CASSLGAGVSSIF.